This T cell receptor (beta chain) was recorded in a study of cytomegalovirus exposure and HLA in healthy donors. Study results and limitations: Earlier analysis found most TCR beta V segments productive about 87% or about 30% of the time. The authors enumerated over 150 TCR beta chains as linked to cytomegalovirus. The authors later found most CMV-associated TCR beta chains appeared HLA-restricted. Later on, an analysis tied under 20,000 TCR beta sequences to HLA alleles at 0.05 false discovery rate.

V dropped 4 bases and J dropped 4; count of bases not matched to a gene: 9. The length of the CDR3 is 15 residues. CDR1 and CDR2 (germline): MDHEN, SYDVKM. In regard to this clone: Its cognate antigen is unknown.

Vbeta (60) and Jbeta (13) primers were used in the PCR. Assay used: immunoSEQ multiplex PCR; TCRdb lists only in-frame clones, some missing. Altogether 220,000 or so clones are present, roughly three quarters being singletons, with the ten largest covering about 1.7%. The sequence was collected from a middle-aged man in good health and CMV-seronegative. The chain has TRBV28 and TRBJ1-2; 7 bases map to TRBD1. The sequencing sample was made of PBMCs. The CDR3 region is CASSSSSDRFYGYTF. The DNA of the CDR3 is TGTGCCAGCAGTTCCTCCTCGGACAGGTTCTATGGCTACACCTTC.